Listed here are 10 T cell receptor beta chains from one sample, sequenced in a study of T cell responses to AZD1222 COVID-19 vaccine. Assay: immunoSEQ multiplex PCR; the TCRdb copy retains only in-frame clones and omits some. The table lists roughly 250,000 clones, approximately 93% of them singletons, with less than 0.6% in the top ten. The sequenced sample was peripheral blood, obtained on day 0 of AZD1222 vaccination. These receptors all come from an adult in good health.

This chain uses TRBV7-9 with TRBJ1-5; 8 bases agree with TRBD1. Germline assignment: CDR1 SEHNR and CDR2 FQNEAQ (reference sequence). The CDR3 contains 14 residues. The ends lost 2 bases at V and 6 bases at J; junction bases unmatched: 3. CDR3 sequence: CASSLQGATQPQHF. CDR3 nucleotides: TGTGCCAGCAGCTTACAGGGGGCAACTCAGCCCCAGCATTTT.

The chain employs TRBV6-5 and TRBJ2-7, with 7 bases that match TRBD2. Germline CDR1 reads MNHEY; CDR2 reads SVGAGI. This CDR3 has 15 residues. The V segment lost 1 base and the J segment 0 bases; nucleotides outside the gene matches: 3. The CDR3 nucleotides read TGTGCCAGCAGTTACTATGGCGGGGGCTCCTACGAGCAGTACTTC. It encodes CASSYYGGGSYEQYF.

The chain couples TRBV28 to TRBJ1-2; D not certain. V dropped 6 bases and J dropped 8 bases, with 13 bases sitting between them. The CDR3 length is 12 residues. CDR1 and CDR2 from the germline V gene are MDHEN and SYDVKM. The CDR3 coding sequence is TGTGCCAGCAGCCCCACTCGACGCGGCTACACCTTC. It specifies CASSPTRRGYTF.

The rearrangement links TRBV3-1 (or the pseudogene TRBV3-2) to TRBJ2-7; weak D call: TRBD1 (6 bases). The ends were cut back, 6 bases at V and 4 bases at J, with 16 bases in the middle. The length of the CDR3 is 14 residues. The germline CDR1 and CDR2 sequences are LGHDT and YNNKEL (reference sequence). CDR3 coding DNA: TGTGCCAGCAGTCCCAGTGACAGGACGTACGAGCAGTACTTC. This encodes CASSPSDRTYEQYF.

The chain links TRBV19 to TRBJ1-5; 7 bases are a match to TRBD1. CDR1 and CDR2 (germline): LNHDA, SQIVND (reference sequence). V lost 8 bases and J lost 0; bases outside the gene matches: 4. There are 14 residues in the CDR3. The CDR3 DNA reads TGTGCCAGTGGTGACAGGGCTAGCAATCAGCCCCAGCATTTT. Translation: CASGDRASNQPQHF.

The V and J genes are TRBV6-5 and TRBJ1-2, with D possibly being TRBD1 (6 bases). The germline gives CDR1 MNHEY, CDR2 SVGAGI. V was clipped by 6 bases and J by 5 bases, with 16 bases between them. There are 14 residues in the CDR3. The CDR3 protein is CASRKAGGGYGYTF. CDR3 in DNA: TGTGCCAGCAGAAAGGCGGGGGGCGGGTATGGCTACACCTTC.

The chain uses TRBV14 and TRBJ1-2; D is ambiguous. The V end was cut by 4 bases, the J end by 3 bases, with 9 bases between. This CDR3 contains 13 residues. Germline CDR1 reads SGHDN; CDR2 reads FVKESK. CDR3: CASSPMAHYGYTF. For the CDR3, the DNA is TGTGCCAGCAGCCCTATGGCCCACTATGGCTACACCTTC.

The rearrangement uses TRBV5-1 and TRBJ2-5; no clear D. This CDR3 has 13 amino acids. With 0 bases removed from V and 5 bases from J, the gap between germline ends came to 8 bases. Germline V gives CDR1 SGHRS, CDR2 YFSETQ. The CDR3 sequence is CASSLAIRETQYF. The CDR3 DNA reads TGCGCCAGCAGCTTGGCCATTAGGGAGACCCAGTACTTC.

The chain joins TRBV28 to TRBJ1-5, with TRBD1 as a possible D gene (6 bases). Germline values: CDR1 MDHEN, CDR2 SYDVKM. The ends were cut back, 4 bases at V and 3 bases at J, with 13 bases in the middle. The CDR3 is 15 residues long. CDR3 loop: CASSSPQGYNQPQHF. The CDR3 region has the DNA TGTGCCAGCAGTTCTCCACAGGGATACAATCAGCCCCAGCATTTT.

The V gene is TRBV30, the J gene TRBJ2-1, with D tentatively TRBD1 (6 bases). The CDR3 runs to 13 residues. V was trimmed by 2 bases and J by 7 bases, leaving 12 bases between them. The germline V gene encodes CDR1 GTSNPN and CDR2 SVGIG (reference sequence). The CDR3 sequence: CAWSQGMSNEQFF. In DNA form, the CDR3 reads TGTGCCTGGAGTCAGGGGATGTCTAATGAGCAGTTCTTC.